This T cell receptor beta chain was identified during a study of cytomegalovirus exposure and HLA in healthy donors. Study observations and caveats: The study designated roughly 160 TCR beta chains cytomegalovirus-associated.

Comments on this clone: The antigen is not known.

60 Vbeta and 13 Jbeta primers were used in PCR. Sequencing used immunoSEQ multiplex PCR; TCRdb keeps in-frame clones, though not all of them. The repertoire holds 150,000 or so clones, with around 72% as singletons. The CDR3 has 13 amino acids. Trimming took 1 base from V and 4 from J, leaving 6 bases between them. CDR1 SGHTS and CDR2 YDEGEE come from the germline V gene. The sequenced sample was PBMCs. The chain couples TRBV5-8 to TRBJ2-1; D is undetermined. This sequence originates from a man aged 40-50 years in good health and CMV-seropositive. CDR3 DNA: TGTGCCAGCAGCTTGAAGAGTTACAATGAGCAGTTCTTC. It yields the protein CASSLKSYNEQFF.